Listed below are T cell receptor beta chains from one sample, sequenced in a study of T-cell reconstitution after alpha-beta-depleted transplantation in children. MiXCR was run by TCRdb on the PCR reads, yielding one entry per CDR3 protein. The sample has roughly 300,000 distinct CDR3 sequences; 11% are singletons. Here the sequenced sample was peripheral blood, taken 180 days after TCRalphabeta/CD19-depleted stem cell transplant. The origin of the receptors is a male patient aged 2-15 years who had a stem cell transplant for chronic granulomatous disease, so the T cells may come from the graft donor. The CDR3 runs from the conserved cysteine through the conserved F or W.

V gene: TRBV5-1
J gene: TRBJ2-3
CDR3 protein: CASRTRPDSTDTQYF

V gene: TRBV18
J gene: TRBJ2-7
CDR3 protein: CASSPKSDSYEQYF

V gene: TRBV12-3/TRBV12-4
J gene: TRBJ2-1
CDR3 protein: CASSVPFQNEQFF

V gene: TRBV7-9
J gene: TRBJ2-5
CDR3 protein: CASSSPGPDRETQYF

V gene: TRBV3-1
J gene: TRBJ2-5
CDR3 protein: CASSQERLGEETQYF

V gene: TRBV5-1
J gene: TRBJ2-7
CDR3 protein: CASSRLAEFYEQYF

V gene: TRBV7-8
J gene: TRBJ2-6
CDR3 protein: CASSSQVAEGGALAGANVLTF

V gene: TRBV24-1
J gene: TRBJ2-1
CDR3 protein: CATSVQGPYNEQFF

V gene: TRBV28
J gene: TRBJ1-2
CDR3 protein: CASSSAPDYYGYTF

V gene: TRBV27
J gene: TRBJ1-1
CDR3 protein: CASSFGQNTEAFF

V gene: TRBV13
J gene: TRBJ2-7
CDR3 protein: CASSLSGRTDYEQYF

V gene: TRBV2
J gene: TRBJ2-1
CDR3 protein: CASQNVGSSYNEQFF

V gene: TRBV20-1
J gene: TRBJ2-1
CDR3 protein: CSASNPGTSGYNEQFF

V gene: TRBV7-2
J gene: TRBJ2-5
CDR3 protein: CASSEQTGRGTQYF

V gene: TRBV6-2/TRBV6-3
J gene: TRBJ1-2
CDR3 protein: CASGSSGTGFIAF

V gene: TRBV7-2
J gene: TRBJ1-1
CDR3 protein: CASSLATGPLAFF

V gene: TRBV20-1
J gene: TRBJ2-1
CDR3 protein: CSARQQRGGLGEQFF

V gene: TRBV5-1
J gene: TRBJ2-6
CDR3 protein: CASRQGLNSGANVLTF

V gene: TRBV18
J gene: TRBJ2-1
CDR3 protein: CASSPPNSGYNEQFF

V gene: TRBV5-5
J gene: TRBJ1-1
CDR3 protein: CASRVGANTEAFF

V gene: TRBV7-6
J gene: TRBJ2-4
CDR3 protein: CASSLGGQGTKNIQYF

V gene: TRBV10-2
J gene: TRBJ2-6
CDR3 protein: CASSEWSGAGGSGANVLTF

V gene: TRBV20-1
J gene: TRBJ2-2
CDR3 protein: CSAPSGERNTGELFF

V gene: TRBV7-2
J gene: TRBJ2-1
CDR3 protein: CASSPEALAEYKQFF

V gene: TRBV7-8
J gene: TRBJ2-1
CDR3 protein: CASSGRSGSYNEQFF

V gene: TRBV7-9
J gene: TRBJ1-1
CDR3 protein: CASSLTGVGEAFF

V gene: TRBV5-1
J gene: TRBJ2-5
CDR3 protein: CASSLYITQETQYF

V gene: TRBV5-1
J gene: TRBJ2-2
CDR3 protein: CATTQGTGGFTGELFF